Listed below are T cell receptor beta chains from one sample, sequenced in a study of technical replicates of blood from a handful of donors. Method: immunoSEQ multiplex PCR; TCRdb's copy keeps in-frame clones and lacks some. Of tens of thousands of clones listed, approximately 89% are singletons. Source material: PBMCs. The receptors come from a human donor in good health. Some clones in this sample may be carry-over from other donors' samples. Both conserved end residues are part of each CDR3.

cdr3_aa: CASSQEAPGTQYF; v_call: TRBV4-3; j_call: TRBJ2-5
cdr3_aa: CASSLESSTEAFF; v_call: TRBV13; j_call: TRBJ1-1
cdr3_aa: CASSQGYSGGDTDTQYF; v_call: TRBV4-2; j_call: TRBJ2-3
cdr3_aa: CASSITGAGNTIYF; v_call: TRBV6-5; j_call: TRBJ1-3
cdr3_aa: CASSPRRQGIGNTGELFF; v_call: TRBV18; j_call: TRBJ2-2
cdr3_aa: CASSSGTGDSEAFF; v_call: TRBV23-1; j_call: TRBJ1-1
cdr3_aa: CASSYTRTGGSYEQYF; v_call: TRBV6-5; j_call: TRBJ2-7
cdr3_aa: CASSYTSAGELFF; v_call: TRBV6-5; j_call: TRBJ2-2
cdr3_aa: CASSPGQIYEQYF; v_call: TRBV18; j_call: TRBJ2-7
cdr3_aa: CASSLDRQASSGANVLTF; v_call: TRBV10-1; j_call: TRBJ2-6
cdr3_aa: CASSATGTTYEQYF; v_call: TRBV7-2; j_call: TRBJ2-7
cdr3_aa: CASSSSTGTLYEQYF; v_call: TRBV21-1; j_call: TRBJ2-7
cdr3_aa: CASSPGTNYNEQFF; v_call: TRBV6-5; j_call: TRBJ2-1
cdr3_aa: CAWSVTFQETQYF; v_call: TRBV30; j_call: TRBJ2-5
cdr3_aa: CASSYYTPGLTYEQYF; v_call: TRBV4-3; j_call: TRBJ2-7
cdr3_aa: CASSLRGNSLYGYTF; v_call: TRBV5-6; j_call: TRBJ1-2
cdr3_aa: CASSLTGLSSSYNSPLHF; v_call: TRBV27; j_call: TRBJ1-6
cdr3_aa: CASSNPTDRPREQYF; v_call: TRBV11-2; j_call: TRBJ2-7
cdr3_aa: CASSLVGVSDEQYF; v_call: TRBV5-1; j_call: TRBJ2-7
cdr3_aa: CASRRRGHTDTQYF; v_call: TRBV6-5; j_call: TRBJ2-3
cdr3_aa: CASSQGTGEQYF; v_call: TRBV4-1; j_call: TRBJ2-7
cdr3_aa: CASSPQGPGGNEQFF; v_call: TRBV7-3; j_call: TRBJ2-1
cdr3_aa: CASSPEGGRAYEQYF; v_call: TRBV7-2; j_call: TRBJ2-7
cdr3_aa: CASSVDTNYGYTF; v_call: TRBV9; j_call: TRBJ1-2
cdr3_aa: CASSAGGANQPQHF; v_call: TRBV9; j_call: TRBJ1-5
cdr3_aa: CAISPGTGIKGYTEAFF; v_call: TRBV10-3; j_call: TRBJ1-1
cdr3_aa: CASSDSWDTFLHF; v_call: TRBV6-1; j_call: TRBJ1-5
cdr3_aa: CASSQEATPGIEKLFF; v_call: TRBV4-2; j_call: TRBJ1-4
cdr3_aa: CASSLEQLNTEAFF; v_call: TRBV28; j_call: TRBJ1-1
cdr3_aa: CASSQDAGGYYEQYF; v_call: TRBV4-1; j_call: TRBJ2-7
cdr3_aa: CAWSPGATNEKLFF; v_call: TRBV30; j_call: TRBJ1-4
cdr3_aa: CASSRRGRNTGELFF; v_call: TRBV7-2; j_call: TRBJ2-2
cdr3_aa: CASHQKRGGFGEQFF; v_call: TRBV4-1; j_call: TRBJ2-1
cdr3_aa: CASSLVAGNNSPLHF; v_call: TRBV5-1; j_call: TRBJ1-6
cdr3_aa: CASSWLGGNEQFF; v_call: TRBV5-6; j_call: TRBJ2-1
cdr3_aa: CASSQDGGQGLRSGYTF; v_call: TRBV4-3; j_call: TRBJ1-2
cdr3_aa: CASSLEGTDTQYF; v_call: TRBV5-6; j_call: TRBJ2-3
cdr3_aa: CASSLYAGFTGTDTQYF; v_call: TRBV5-6; j_call: TRBJ2-3
cdr3_aa: CASSYRGIRTDTQYF; v_call: TRBV6-5; j_call: TRBJ2-3
cdr3_aa: CASSQPEKRGGTDTQYF; v_call: TRBV4-1; j_call: TRBJ2-3
cdr3_aa: CAGGQGNYGYTF; v_call: TRBV28; j_call: TRBJ1-2
cdr3_aa: CASSRDISRGETQYF; v_call: TRBV5-4; j_call: TRBJ2-5
cdr3_aa: CASKTTGSSYEQYF; v_call: TRBV6-6; j_call: TRBJ2-7
cdr3_aa: CASRVDRGNLAKLFF; v_call: TRBV2; j_call: TRBJ1-4
cdr3_aa: CASSLEQGIWYGYTF; v_call: TRBV5-6; j_call: TRBJ1-2
cdr3_aa: CASSQAAGVVAGELFF; v_call: TRBV14; j_call: TRBJ2-2
cdr3_aa: CASSLRSYEQYF; v_call: TRBV7-9; j_call: TRBJ2-7
cdr3_aa: CASSLWGLWVQGSDYGYTF; v_call: TRBV5-6; j_call: TRBJ1-2
cdr3_aa: CASSRNGLAGGTGELFF; v_call: TRBV18; j_call: TRBJ2-2
cdr3_aa: CASSGGLAVGELFF; v_call: TRBV9; j_call: TRBJ2-2
cdr3_aa: CASSAKPREFGETQYF; v_call: TRBV11-2; j_call: TRBJ2-5
cdr3_aa: CASTGGTSYNEQFF; v_call: TRBV2; j_call: TRBJ2-1
cdr3_aa: CASRVDRGAFF; v_call: TRBV6-6; j_call: TRBJ1-1
cdr3_aa: CASSEAGFGYTF; v_call: TRBV6-1; j_call: TRBJ1-2
cdr3_aa: CASSRDRVNTEAFF; v_call: TRBV19; j_call: TRBJ1-1
cdr3_aa: CASSLEPGQGATTGELFF; v_call: TRBV11-1; j_call: TRBJ2-2
cdr3_aa: CASSQGELAGDEQFF; v_call: TRBV4-2; j_call: TRBJ2-1
cdr3_aa: CASSLGSVNTEAFF; v_call: TRBV7-9; j_call: TRBJ1-1
cdr3_aa: CASSQEGLSYNEQFF; v_call: TRBV4-3; j_call: TRBJ2-1